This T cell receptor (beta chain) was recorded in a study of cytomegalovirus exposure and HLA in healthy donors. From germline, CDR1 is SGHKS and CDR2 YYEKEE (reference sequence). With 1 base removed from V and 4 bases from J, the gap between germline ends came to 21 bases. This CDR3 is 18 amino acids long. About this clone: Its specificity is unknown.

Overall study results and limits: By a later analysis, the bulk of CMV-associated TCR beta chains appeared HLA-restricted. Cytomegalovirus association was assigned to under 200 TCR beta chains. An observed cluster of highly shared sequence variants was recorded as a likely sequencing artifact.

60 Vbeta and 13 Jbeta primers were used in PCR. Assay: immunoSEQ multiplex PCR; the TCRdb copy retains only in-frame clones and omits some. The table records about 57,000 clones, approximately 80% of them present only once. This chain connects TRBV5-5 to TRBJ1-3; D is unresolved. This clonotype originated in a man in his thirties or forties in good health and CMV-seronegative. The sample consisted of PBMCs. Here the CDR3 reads CASSLSAVGGQRGNTIYF. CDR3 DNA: TGTGCCAGCAGCTTGTCAGCCGTGGGCGGGCAGCGGGGAAACACCATATATTTT. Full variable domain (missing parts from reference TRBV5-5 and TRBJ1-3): DAGVTQSPTHLIKTRGQQVTLRCSPISGHKSVSWYQQVLGQGPQFIFQYYEKEERGRGNFPDRFSARQFPNYSSELNVNALLLGDSALYLCASSLSAVGGQRGNTIYFGEGSWLTVV.